Below, one T cell receptor (beta chain) is given with its context. TCRdb redid the calling of the 5' RACE reads with MiXCR, one entry per CDR3 protein. Here the sample spans under 800,000 distinct CDR3 sequences, 21% being singletons. This entry comes from a study of identical twins. The same specimen was also included in a second study, on T cells expressing NK-cell markers. That source notes: Sorted CD3+CD56+NKG2C+, CD3+CD56+NKG2C- and CD3+CD56-NKG2C+ T cells provided the TCR beta repertoires.

Sequencing was done on a sample of PBMCs. The TCR comes from a woman in her late teens or twenties in good health.

The CDR3 sequence is CAWSPTRTGRMSNQPQHF. The CDR3 DNA follows: TGTGCCTGGAGTCCTACTCGGACAGGCCGAATGAGCAATCAGCCCCAGCATTTT. The chain uses TRBV30 and TRBJ1-5; the match to TRBD1 covers 7 bases. Germline CDR1 is GTSNPN and CDR2 is SVGIG (reference sequence). This CDR3 is built from 18 residues. J gave up 1 base and V 2 bases, and 14 bases lay outside the gene matches.